The sequence of this TCR beta chain was determined in a study of OX40 agonist ivuxolimab in advanced cancers. About the investigation overall: Ivuxolimab was a fully human IgG2 agonistic monoclonal antibody targeting the costimulatory receptor OX40 (CD134). Intravenous ivuxolimab was administered to patients every 2 weeks at six dose levels: 0.01, 0.1, 0.3, 1.5, 3 and 10 mg/kg. Among the 50 to 55 dose-escalation patients, about 20 had hepatocellular carcinoma, roughly 15 melanoma, 9 renal cell carcinoma and 9 head and neck cancer. The dose-escalation cohort was 82.7% male with a mean age of 60 years, ranging from roughly 20 to 80. Prior anti-PD-1, anti-PD-L1 or anti-CTLA-4 therapy was permitted, and checkpoint inhibitors had been received by less than 45% of dose-escalation patients. Three dose-escalation patients achieved partial responses, one with hepatocellular carcinoma and two with cutaneous melanoma. Peripheral TCRbeta sequencing aimed to test whether ivuxolimab altered TCR sequence diversity and caused clonal T-cell expansion. The paper covers the monotherapy dose-escalation part of the phase I ivuxolimab trial, which included N ≈ 50 patients.

Genomic DNA was isolated from the sorted cells so that the TCRbeta CDR3 region could be sequenced. The immunoSEQ Assay was used to sequence the TCRbeta CDR3 regions. TCRdb provides this immuneACCESS table in a form limited to in-frame rearrangements. Some clones are lacking; in checked studies, under half of them reflect an unresolved V gene, and why the rest are absent is not known. The sample data list around 48,000 clones, and 83% of these were observed just once. The ten most abundant clones make up over 1% of the sample. This clone has a single count. No antigen is known for it. Base qualities were left out, and no much larger clone turns up one base away. Trimming costs V 5 bases and J 8 bases, and their ends lie 15 bases apart. CDR1 and CDR2 were assigned from the germline V gene as SGHTA and FQGNSA. Reading from cysteine to phenylalanine, the CDR3 counts 13 amino acids. This entry keeps only the CDR3 DNA: 39 bases, framed from base 1.

Patients with a history of autoimmune disease or receiving systemic immunosuppression were excluded from the trial. In every dose cohort, peripheral blood was drawn for TCR sequencing at baseline, cycle 4 day 1, and cycle 7 day 1. Samples were obtained from an open-label, multicenter, first-in-human phase I dose-escalation trial of ivuxolimab. Adults with locally advanced or metastatic melanoma, renal cell carcinoma, hepatocellular carcinoma or head and neck squamous cell carcinoma were enrolled in the trial. Before TCR sequencing, CD4+ T cells and CD8+ T cells were sorted from peripheral blood as separate populations. The investigation overall reported the following: In the 0.1-3.0 mg/kg groups, partial responders had among the lowest normalized peripheral clonal expansion, particularly in CD8+ T cells. Low levels of normalized T-cell clonal expansion were also shown by some nonresponding patients. At doses of 0.1 to 3.0 mg/kg, clonal expansion of both CD4+ and CD8+ T cells in blood was seen between baseline and week 6. Antigen specificity was not determined for the clonally expanded peripheral T cells. After ivuxolimab, more expanded clones were found on average in CD8+ T cells than in CD4+ T cells.

The V and J segments used are TRBV7-2 and TRBJ1-2; TRBD1 could be the D gene, as 5 bases match. This TCR came from an adult with an advanced solid tumor such as melanoma, head and neck, liver or kidney cancer. The sequencing here drew on CD4+ or CD8+ T cells sorted from blood, taken in a trial of the OX40 agonist ivuxolimab. The nucleotide sequence is given as TGTGCCAGCAGCCCGTCGGGGGGGTACGGCTACACCTTC. Translated, this gives CASSPSGGYGYTF.